Here is one T cell receptor beta chain with its context. Antigen specificity is unknown. Method: immunoSEQ multiplex PCR; TCRdb's copy keeps in-frame clones and lacks some. Here the sample spans about 120,000 clones, 75% to 90% being singletons. The source of the sample is a study of T cell responses to AZD1222 COVID-19 vaccine. At the level of the study: Pooling of second doses given at about 4 or about 12 weeks was done.

CDR1 is SEHNR, CDR2 FQNEAQ, per germline (reference sequence). Germline trimming cut 5 bases from V and 0 bases from J; bases unmatched to any gene: 7. This CDR3 comprises 16 residues. Study outcomes and limitations: Baseline serology detected seropositivity in only five to seven AZD1222 recipients. The breadth and depth of Spike-specific TCRs increased once two AZD1222 doses had been given. Targets within unmutated variant regions were reportedly found for nearly half of spike-specific TCRs.

Sequenced material: peripheral blood, taken on day 0 of AZD1222 vaccination. V is TRBV7-9 and J is TRBJ2-7; 10 bases match TRBD1. This sequence was found in an adult in good health. In DNA, the CDR3 is TGTGCCAGCAGCCTACGGGGGACAGGGGTCTCCTACGAGCAGTACTTC. Translated: CASSLRGTGVSYEQYF.